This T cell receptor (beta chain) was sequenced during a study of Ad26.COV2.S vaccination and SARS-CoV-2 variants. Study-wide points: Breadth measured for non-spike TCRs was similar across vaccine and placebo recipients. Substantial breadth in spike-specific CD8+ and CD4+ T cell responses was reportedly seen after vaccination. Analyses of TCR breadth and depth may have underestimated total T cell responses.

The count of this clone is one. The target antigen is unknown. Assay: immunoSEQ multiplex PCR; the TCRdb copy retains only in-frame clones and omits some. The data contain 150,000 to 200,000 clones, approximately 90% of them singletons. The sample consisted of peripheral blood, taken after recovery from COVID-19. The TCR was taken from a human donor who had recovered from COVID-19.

Here the CDR3 DNA reads TGTGCCAGTAAAGGACTAGCAGGCTACGAGCAGTACTTC. Encoded protein: CASKGLAGYEQYF. The chain carries TRBV19 and TRBJ2-7; the match to TRBD2 covers 8 bases. Germline-derived CDR1 and CDR2 are LNHDA and SQIVND (reference sequence). V lost 7 bases to trimming and J lost 3 bases; unmatched junction nucleotides: 5. The CDR3 runs to 13 residues.